This T cell receptor beta chain comes out of a study of blood T cell repertoires in COVID-19. The protocol was immunoSEQ multiplex PCR, while the TCRdb copy is restricted to in-frame clones and leaves out a portion. The repertoire holds 88,000 or so clones, with around 79% as singletons. Germline CDR1 LGHDT, CDR2 YNNKEL (reference sequence). The J segment lost 5 bases and the V segment lost 1 base, leaving 4 bases of the junction unmatched. The CDR3 extends over 16 amino acids. Sequencing input: peripheral blood. This rearrangement joins TRBV3-1 (or the pseudogene TRBV3-2) to TRBJ2-3, with 12 bases identical to TRBD1. This TCR was sampled from a human donor in a cohort sampled during active COVID-19. CDR3 in DNA: TGTGCCAGCAGCCAAGTGGGACAGGGGGCTGGAGATACGCAGTATTTT. This gives the protein CASSQVGQGAGDTQYF.